What follows are 24 T cell receptor beta chains derived from one specimen sequenced in a study of CD8 T cells in ankylosing spondylitis. TCRdb independently ran MiXCR on the 5' RACE reads; one entry per CDR3 protein. The sample lists tens of thousands of distinct CDR3 sequences, roughly 9% occurring once. These receptors are not linked to any known antigen. Study-level findings and limits: Seemingly characteristic of ankylosing spondylitis blood was a TCR beta motif consisting of several highly homologous variants.

Sequencing was performed on blood, either unsorted or a sorted T cell fraction (not recorded which). The receptors derive from a male donor with ankylosing spondylitis.

This rearrangement joins TRBV20-1 to TRBJ2-6; TRBD1 is a possible D gene (5 bases). The CDR3 sequence is 14 residues long. The V end lost 2 bases, the J end lost 4 bases, and 9 bases lay between the germline ends. Per germline, CDR1 DFQATT and CDR2 SNEGSKA (reference sequence). The chain's CDR3 is CSARRTSGANVLTF. CDR3 DNA sequence: TGCAGTGCTAGAAGGACATCCGGGGCCAACGTCCTGACTTTC.

Only a few counts were recorded for this clonotype. The gene calls are TRBV5-6 and TRBJ2-7, with TRBD1 as a possible D gene (6 bases). V was pared by 0 bases and J by 5 bases, with 9 bases between. CDR1 is SGHDT and CDR2 is YYEEEE in the germline V gene. The CDR3 runs 13 residues. The CDR3 bases are TGTGCCAGCAGCTTGGGGGACATCCACGAGCAGTACGTC. Protein sequence: CASSLGDIHEQYV.

The chain is built from TRBV25-1 and TRBJ2-1; D unclear. Trimming removed 1 base at V and 0 bases at J, with 13 bases between. Germline V gives CDR1 MGHDK, CDR2 SYGVNS. The CDR3 is 17 amino acids. The CDR3 is CASSEFKGSSSYNEQFF. The CDR3 nucleotides are TGTGCCAGCAGTGAATTCAAAGGTAGTAGCTCCTACAATGAGCAGTTCTTC. The full variable domain, with the rest looked up from reference TRBV25-1 and TRBJ2-1, is EADIYQTPRYLVIGTGKKITLECSQTMGHDKMYWYQQDPGMELHLIHYSYGVNSTEKGDLSSESTVSRIRTEHFPLTLESARPSHTSQYLCASSEFKGSSSYNEQFFGPGTRLTVL.

The chain carries TRBV10-2 and TRBJ1-1; a possible D gene is TRBD1 (5 bases). The V gene lost 10 bases and the J gene lost 1 base, with 13 bases spanning the gap. The CDR3 runs 13 residues. CDR1 and CDR2 (germline): WSHSY, SAAADI. CDR3 nucleotide sequence: TGCGCCACCTCGGGGGGGGAGAACACTGAAGCTTTCTTT. Translated: CATSGGENTEAFF.

This clonotype has a count of ten or more. This sequence joins TRBV20-1 and TRBJ1-1; D unclear. Germline CDR1 is DFQATT and CDR2 is SNEGSKA (reference sequence). The CDR3 covers 14 residues. V shed 0 bases and J shed 5 bases, with 13 bases lying between them. The CDR3 sequence is CSARDGGSWTEAFF. CDR3 coding DNA: TGCAGTGCTAGAGATGGCGGGAGTTGGACTGAAGCTTTCTTT.

The chain employs TRBV30 and TRBJ1-1; D gene uncertain. Looked up from germline, CDR1 is GTSNPN and CDR2 is SVGIG (reference sequence). This CDR3 is built from 13 residues. V lost 4 bases, J lost 1 base, and 10 bases lay in between. CDR3 coding DNA: TGTGCCTGGACCGGTGACGGGAACACTGAAGCTTTCTTT. Translating it yields CAWTGDGNTEAFF.

Only a few counts were recorded for this clonotype. The rearrangement links TRBV27 to TRBJ1-1; D may be TRBD1 (5 bases). V was trimmed by 5 bases and J by 5 bases, leaving 18 bases between them. Germline V gene lookup returns CDR1 MNHEY and CDR2 SMNVEV (reference sequence). The CDR3 loop spans 15 amino acids. The CDR3 DNA reads as TGTGCCAGCAGTCGGACACTTTATACGGTAACTGAAGCTTTCTTT. Translation: CASSRTLYTVTEAFF.

This clonotype has ten or more counts. The chain uses TRBV20-1 and TRBJ2-1, with TRBD2 matching 9 bases. The CDR3 length is 15 residues. Germline V gene sequence: CDR1 DFQATT, CDR2 SNEGSKA (reference sequence). The CDR3 DNA sequence: TGCAGCCCAAGGCCGGGGCTAGCGGGGTACAATGAGCAGTTCTTC. Translation: CSPRPGLAGYNEQFF.

This clonotype has just a few counts. The V call is TRBV13, the J call TRBJ2-7; perhaps TRBD1 as D (6 bases). Trimming stripped 7 bases from V and 0 bases from J, with 13 bases between. Per the germline V gene, CDR1 is PRHDT and CDR2 is FYEKMQ (reference sequence). The CDR3 spans 14 residues. CDR3 sequence reads: CASTQGTSSYEQYV. DNA for the CDR3: TGTGCCAGCACCCAGGGGACCAGCTCCTACGAGCAGTACGTC.

In regard to this clonotype: One base away lies a much larger clone, so this may be a sequencing read error. V is TRBV6-1 and J is TRBJ2-3; 8 bases align to TRBD1. The DNA end is more similar to TRBJ1-5, so the J call may be wrong. CDR1 is MNHNS, CDR2 SASEGT, per germline. CDR3 length equals 15 residues. The CDR3 here is CASRTGTYSTDTQHF. For the CDR3, the DNA is TGTGCCAGCCGGACAGGGACCTATAGCACAGATACGCAGCATTTT.

This clonotype was counted between two and nine times. The rearrangement joins TRBV18 to TRBJ2-1; D is possibly TRBD1 (5 bases). The CDR3 loop spans 16 amino acids. V was trimmed by 1 base and J by 4 bases, leaving 14 bases between them. Germline V lookup: CDR1 KGHSH, CDR2 LQKENI. CDR3 DNA: TGTGCCAGCTCACCACTACAGGCGGAGATTTACAATGAGCAGTTCTTC. As protein: CASSPLQAEIYNEQFF.

A few counts support this clonotype. The rearrangement joins TRBV3-1 to TRBJ2-7; D is perhaps TRBD2 (5 bases). Germline V CDR1 and CDR2: LGHDT, YNNKEL (reference sequence). The CDR3 extends over 13 amino acids. Trimming left V 0 bases short and J 6 bases short, with 9 bases between. CDR3 sequence reads: CASSQDPSGEQYV. DNA of the CDR3: TGTGCCAGCAGCCAAGATCCAAGCGGCGAGCAGTACGTC.

This clonotype occurred many times. The rearrangement uses TRBV5-6 and TRBJ1-2, with no clear D. This CDR3 comprises 16 residues. CDR1 SGHDT and CDR2 YYEEEE come from the germline V gene. V was cut by 0 bases and J by 4 bases, with 16 bases left in between. CDR3 loop: CASSLAIQPVPYGYTF. CDR3 sequence (DNA): TGTGCCAGCAGCTTGGCCATACAGCCCGTGCCCTATGGCTACACCTTC.

The chain combines TRBV12-3 or TRBV12-4 with TRBJ2-3, with TRBD2 matching 7 bases. J was trimmed by 6 bases and V by 6 bases; bases with no gene match: 15. This CDR3 region has 16 residues. Here the CDR3 reads CASSRLSSGDGDTQYF. CDR3 DNA sequence: TGTGCCAGCAGCCGCCTTTCTAGCGGCGACGGGGATACGCAGTATTTT.

This chain connects TRBV10-3 to TRBJ1-5; the D is unclear. This CDR3 is 13 amino acids long. Trimming left V 2 bases short and J 5 bases short, with 7 bases between. Germline loops: CDR1 ENHRY, CDR2 SYGVKD. CDR3 amino acids: CAISEPGYQPQHF. CDR3 sequence (DNA): TGTGCCATCAGTGAGCCGGGGTATCAGCCCCAGCATTTT.

With respect to this clonotype: Given a much more abundant clone one base away, this may be a read error. The chain links TRBV29-1 to TRBJ2-1; 7 bases are a match to TRBD1. The CDR3 is 12 residues long. Germline CDR1 is SQVTM and CDR2 is ANQGSEA. J gave up 12 bases and V 8 bases, and 13 bases lay outside the gene matches. This CDR3 reads CSLFWTAGGQFF. As DNA, the CDR3 is TGCAGCTTATTCTGGACCGCAGGGGGGCAGTTCTTC.

This clonotype was seen ten or more times. V usage is TRBV7-8 and J usage is TRBJ2-7; 10 bases agree with TRBD1. The CDR3 contains 17 residues. The trim removed 3 bases at V and 2 bases at J, leaving 10 bases unmatched. Germline CDR1 and CDR2: SGHVS and FQNEAQ. As DNA, the CDR3 is TGTGCCAGCAGCTTGGACAGGGGGGCGCTGATCGCCTACGAGCAGTACTTC. Protein product: CASSLDRGALIAYEQYF.

In this sample, this clonotype turned up many times. This sequence joins TRBV14 and TRBJ2-7; no firm D call. Germline loops: CDR1 SGHDN, CDR2 FVKESK. The V gene lost 2 bases and the J gene lost 5 bases, with 16 bases spanning the gap. This CDR3 has 15 residues. The CDR3 sequence: CASSQPPRRSHEQYV. The CDR3 DNA follows: TGTGCCAGCAGCCAACCCCCACGCCGGTCCCACGAGCAGTACGTC.

A few counts support this clonotype. This chain links TRBV2 with TRBJ1-6, with 7 bases aligning to TRBD1. This CDR3 has 14 residues. Germline CDR1 SNHLY, CDR2 FYNNEI. V shed 4 bases, J shed 8 bases, and the junction held 5 bases outside the gene matches. The CDR3 protein is CASSGDSLHSPLHF. CDR3 coding DNA: TGTGCCAGCAGTGGGGACAGTCTTCATTCACCCCTCCACTTT.

This clonotype came up many times. The chain uses TRBV20-1 and TRBJ1-1; D uncertain. The CDR3 sequence is 12 residues long. CDR1 and CDR2 from the germline V gene are DFQATT and SNEGSKA (reference sequence). Trimming left V 6 bases short and J 4 bases short, with 12 bases between. The CDR3 sequence: CSAGTRATEAFF. The CDR3 nucleotides are TGCAGTGCCGGAACAAGGGCCACTGAAGCTTTCTTT.

This clonotype was seen more than once but under ten times. The chain has TRBV19 and TRBJ2-1, with TRBD2 matching 7 bases. The CDR3 is 16 residues long. Germline CDR1 LNHDA, CDR2 SQIVND (reference sequence). V lost 7 bases to trimming and J lost 2 bases; unmatched junction nucleotides: 11. DNA of the CDR3: TGTGCCAGTATCAATGGGAGGGATGGCCCCTACAATGAGCAGTTCTTC. Encoded protein: CASINGRDGPYNEQFF.

The chain recombines TRBV7-6 with TRBJ2-3; TRBD2 matches at 10 bases. The CDR3 covers 17 residues. V was clipped by 4 bases and J by 4 bases; unmatched bases: 11. Germline-derived CDR1 and CDR2 are SGHVS and FNYEAQ. The CDR3 spells CASSSGRRAGGADTQYF. Here the CDR3 DNA reads TGTGCCAGCAGCTCAGGCCGGAGAGCGGGAGGGGCAGATACGCAGTATTTT.

The sample holds a few counts of this clonotype. This chain connects TRBV5-1 to TRBJ2-1, with a tentative D call TRBD2 (5 bases). This CDR3 comprises 15 residues. The V end lost 1 base, the J end lost 3 bases, and 11 bases lay between the germline ends. Germline V gene lookup returns CDR1 SGHRS and CDR2 YFSETQ. The CDR3 protein is CASSLRGIGYNEQFF. The CDR3 region has the DNA TGCGCCAGCAGCTTGCGAGGGATCGGCTACAATGAGCAGTTCTTC.

This clonotype has ten or more counts. The gene calls are TRBV5-1 and TRBJ2-5; TRBD1 might be the D (6 bases). The germline V gene encodes CDR1 SGHRS and CDR2 YFSETQ. Between the trimmed V and J ends, which lost 3 bases and 2 bases, there was a span of 8 bases. This CDR3 has 13 amino acids. As DNA, the CDR3 is TGCGCCAGCAGCTCAGGGGATCAAGAGACCCAGTACTTC. It encodes CASSSGDQETQYF.